These T cell receptor beta chains were read from a single sample in a study of T cells in Graves' hyperthyroidism and ophthalmopathy. TCRdb fed the multiplex PCR reads into MiXCR, producing one record per CDR3 protein. The sample records over 700,000 distinct CDR3 sequences, 15% to 20% being singletons. The sequencing sample was made of blood. These receptor sequences come from a woman between 50 and 59 years old with Graves' hyperthyroidism that later progressed to Graves' ophthalmopathy. Each CDR3 is given with its conserved first and last residue. The D gene is left open where the match is weak. A clone size is listed for some rows: how often the clone was seen (once, few, many), or a class if it is expanded.

clone_size d_call j_call v_call cdr3_aa cdr3_nt
. TRBD1 TRBJ2-1 TRBV6-1 CASSSGQVFYNEQFF TGTGCCAGCAGTTCAGGACAGGTGTTCTACAATGAGCAGTTCTTC
. . TRBJ1-2 TRBV5-6 CASSGSHRGYGYTF TGTGCCAGCAGCGGGTCCCACCGGGGCTATGGCTACACCTTC
many . TRBJ1-2 TRBV11-2 CASSPSWTLYYGYTF TGTGCCAGCAGCCCTTCTTGGACGCTTTACTATGGCTACACCTTC
many . TRBJ1-1 TRBV2 CARGPSGSDTEAFF TGTGCCAGAGGTCCATCAGGGTCGGACACTGAAGCTTTCTTT
. . TRBJ1-3 TRBV10-2 CASSAFGTKELGNTIYF TGCGCCAGCAGTGCGTTCGGGACTAAGGAGCTTGGAAACACCATATATTTT
many . TRBJ2-3 TRBV2 CASSEYGGSTDTQYF TGTGCCAGCAGTGAATATGGGGGAAGCACAGATACGCAGTATTTT
. . TRBJ1-5 TRBV5-6 CASSSLGTNQPQHF TGTGCCAGCAGCTCCTTGGGTACTAATCAGCCCCAGCATTTT
many . TRBJ2-5 TRBV7-2 CASSLVGGHQETQYF TGTGCCAGCAGCTTAGTCGGAGGGCACCAAGAGACCCAGTACTTC
. TRBD2 TRBJ2-1 TRBV4-1 CASSLHSTSRSSYNEQFF TGCGCCAGCAGCCTACATTCGACTAGCCGGAGCTCCTACAATGAGCAGTTCTTC
. TRBD1 TRBJ1-6 TRBV12-3/TRBV12-4 CASSFGTGGLYNSPLHF TGTGCCAGCAGTTTCGGGACAGGGGGCCTCTATAATTCACCCCTCCACTTT
. TRBD1 TRBJ2-7 TRBV6-2/TRBV6-3 CASHPWGQGDSSYEQYF TGTGCCAGCCACCCCTGGGGACAGGGGGACAGCTCCTACGAGCAGTACTTC
many . TRBJ1-1 TRBV2 CASSVLTSNTEAFF TGTGCCAGCAGTGTCTTGACATCGAACACTGAAGCTTTCTTT
few . TRBJ2-7 TRBV11-2 CASSGEGNYEQYF TGTGCCAGCAGCGGAGAGGGGAACTACGAGCAGTACTTC